This T cell receptor beta chain was recorded in a study of T cell responses to AZD1222 COVID-19 vaccine. Clones were read by immunoSEQ multiplex PCR, and TCRdb kept only the in-frame ones, dropping some. Of 87,000 or so clones detected, 85% to 90% appear once; the ten largest clones hold 3.7%. Comments on this clone: Its antigen is currently unknown.

General observations from the study: Repertoires in all cases were sampled only once the peak T cell response had passed. Compared with day 0, the breadth and depth of the Spike-specific TCR repertoire rose significantly after two doses of AZD1222. Among the donors, most were white British and more were female, and clonal diversity was possibly underestimated.

The germline V gene encodes CDR1 SGHRS and CDR2 YFSETQ. The CDR3 sequence is 14 residues long. V was trimmed by 5 bases and J by 5 bases, leaving 16 bases between them. The rearrangement joins TRBV5-1 to TRBJ2-5, with D maybe TRBD1 (6 bases). The sample here was peripheral blood, taken on day 0 of AZD1222 vaccination. The TCR originated in an adult in good health. The CDR3 protein is CASRSEQGWETQYF. CDR3 bases: TGCGCCAGCAGATCAGAACAGGGATGGGAGACCCAGTACTTC.